This T cell receptor beta chain was captured by sequencing in a study of blood T cell repertoires in COVID-19. Across the study: Samples representing acute and convalescent COVID-19 were sourced from the United States, Italy and Spain.

The germline V gene has CDR1 MNHNS and CDR2 SASEGT. V was clipped by 0 bases and J by 4 bases; unmatched bases: 0. The CDR3 is made up of 14 amino acids. Libraries were prepared by immunoSEQ multiplex PCR; TCRdb keeps only in-frame clonotypes and omits some of them. The table lists around 320,000 clones, about 85% of them singletons. The specimen sequenced was peripheral blood. V and J are TRBV6-1 and TRBJ1-1; TRBD1 aligns across 9 bases. This TCR came from a man younger than 30 with active or convalescent COVID-19. The DNA for the CDR3 is TGTGCCAGCAGTGAAGCGACAGGGGGCACTGAAGCTTTCTTT. It is translated as CASSEATGGTEAFF.